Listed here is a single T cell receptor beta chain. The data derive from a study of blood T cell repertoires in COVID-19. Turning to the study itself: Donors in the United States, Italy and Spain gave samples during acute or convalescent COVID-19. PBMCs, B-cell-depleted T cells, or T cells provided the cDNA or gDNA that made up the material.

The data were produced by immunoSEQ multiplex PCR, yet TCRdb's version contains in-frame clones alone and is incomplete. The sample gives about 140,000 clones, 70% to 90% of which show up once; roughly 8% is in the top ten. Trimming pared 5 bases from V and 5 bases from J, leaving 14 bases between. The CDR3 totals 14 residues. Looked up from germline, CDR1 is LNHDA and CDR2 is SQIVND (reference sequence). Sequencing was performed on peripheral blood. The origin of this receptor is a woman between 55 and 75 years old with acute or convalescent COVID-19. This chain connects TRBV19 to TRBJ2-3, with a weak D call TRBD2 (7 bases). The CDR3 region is CASSFGGPGDTQYF. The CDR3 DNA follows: TGTGCCAGTAGTTTCGGGGGGCCAGGAGATACGCAGTATTTT. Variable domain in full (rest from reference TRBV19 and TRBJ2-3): DGGITQSPKYLFRKEGQNVTLSCEQNLNHDAMYWYRQDPGQGLRLIYYSQIVNDFQKGDIAEGYSVSREKKESFPLTVTSAQKNPTAFYLCASSFGGPGDTQYFGPGTRLTVL.